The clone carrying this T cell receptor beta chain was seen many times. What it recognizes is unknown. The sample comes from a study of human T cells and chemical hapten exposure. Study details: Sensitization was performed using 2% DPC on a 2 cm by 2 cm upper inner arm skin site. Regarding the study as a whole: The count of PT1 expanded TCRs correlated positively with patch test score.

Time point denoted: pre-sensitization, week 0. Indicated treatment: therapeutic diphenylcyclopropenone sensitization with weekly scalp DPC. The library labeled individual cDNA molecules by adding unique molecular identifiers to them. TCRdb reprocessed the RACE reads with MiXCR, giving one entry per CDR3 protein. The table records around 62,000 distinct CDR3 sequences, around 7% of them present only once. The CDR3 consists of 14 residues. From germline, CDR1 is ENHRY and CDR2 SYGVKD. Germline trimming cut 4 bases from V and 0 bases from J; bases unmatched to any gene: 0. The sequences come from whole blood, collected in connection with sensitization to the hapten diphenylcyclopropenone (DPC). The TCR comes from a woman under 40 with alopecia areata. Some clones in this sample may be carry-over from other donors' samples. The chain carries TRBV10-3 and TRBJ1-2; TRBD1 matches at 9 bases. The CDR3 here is CAISGQGANYGYTF. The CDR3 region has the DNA TGTGCCATCAGTGGACAGGGGGCTAACTATGGCTACACCTTC.